The entry that follows covers one TCR beta chain sequence. Its antigen is as yet unknown. CDR1 SGHRS and CDR2 YFSETQ come from the germline V gene. This CDR3 comprises 16 residues. Unmatched junction bases numbered 4, after V lost 0 bases and J lost 0 bases. The sample comes from a study of blood T cells in healthy people across ages. A second PCR, run for roughly 6 to 11 cycles, used a sample-barcoded 5' primer plus a J-beta primer mix. CDR3-containing paired-end reads numbering at least 2.5 million came from each sample. One entry per CDR3 protein, called by TCRdb with MiXCR from the 5' RACE reads. The table lists hundreds of thousands of distinct CDR3 sequences, 45% to 50% of them singletons. Study conclusions and caveats: TCR beta diversity, measured per million T cells, fell in a roughly linear way with age.

Each sample used at least 6.5 million PBMCs. Total RNA amounts of at least 6 micrograms were extracted per sample. The V call is TRBV5-1, the J call TRBJ2-3, with 7 bases aligning to TRBD2. The clonotype was recovered from a man aged 25 to 40 in good health. Sequenced input: blood. The CDR3 sequence is CASSLDGGGSTDTQYF. The CDR3 DNA reads TGCGCCAGCAGCTTGGATGGCGGGGGAAGCACAGATACGCAGTATTTT.